Reported below is one T cell receptor (beta chain). Its antigen remains unidentified. The source of the sample is a study of identical twins. Overall study findings and caveats: Clonotypes of the beta chain that were abundant in cord blood carried fewer insertions (memory repertoires showed none). It was cross-sectional statistical analysis, not following the same donors, that the conclusions relied on.

CDR3 length: 14 amino acids. Trimming stripped 3 bases from V and 0 bases from J, with 8 bases between. Germline-derived CDR1 and CDR2 are DFQATT and SNEGSKA (reference sequence). Each CDR3 protein is one row after TCRdb ran MiXCR on the 5' RACE reads. The sample has hundreds of thousands of distinct CDR3 sequences, roughly 24% seen once; the top ten hold about 3%. These same records also appear under a second study, on T cells expressing NK-cell markers.

The chain is built from TRBV20-1 and TRBJ2-2; TRBD1 is a possible D gene (6 bases). Source material: CD4+ T cells sorted from blood. The TCR sequence derives from a woman between 18 and 30 years old in good health. The CDR3 DNA follows: TGCAGTGCTAGGGACAGCGCGAACACCGGGGAGCTGTTTTTT. Translation: CSARDSANTGELFF.